These 6 T cell receptor beta chains were all obtained from the same sample, sequenced in a study of human T cells and chemical hapten exposure. Stated time point: patch test 2, 6 weeks after DPC sensitization. Treatment meaning: therapeutic diphenylcyclopropenone sensitization with weekly scalp DPC. TCRdb reprocessed the RACE reads via MiXCR and lists one record per CDR3 protein. The sample has about 380,000 distinct CDR3 sequences; about 6% are singletons. Sequencing was performed on whole blood, taken in connection with sensitization to the hapten diphenylcyclopropenone (DPC). Every receptor here comes from a young woman with alopecia areata. Some clones in this sample may be carry-over from other donors' samples.

The sample holds many counts of this clonotype. The chain uses TRBV7-3 and TRBJ1-4, with D unresolved. The length of the CDR3 is 13 residues. CDR1 is SGHTA and CDR2 is FQGTGA in the germline V gene. Deletions cut 2 bases from V and 8 bases from J, with 9 bases between. CDR3 nucleotide sequence: TGTGCCAGCAGCTTAGGGAGAGGGGAAAAACTGTTTTTT. Its protein is CASSLGRGEKLFF.

This clonotype is medium-sized. The chain couples TRBV6-2 or TRBV6-3 to TRBJ2-7; D might be TRBD2 (6 bases). Trimming took off 2 bases at V and 7 bases at J, with 6 bases between the two ends. The CDR3 loop spans 11 amino acids. The germline CDR1 and CDR2 sequences are MNHEY and SVGEGT. CDR3 region: CASSYGGEQYF. The DNA for the CDR3 is TGTGCCAGCAGTTACGGAGGGGAGCAGTACTTC.

This clonotype showed up just a few times. V usage is TRBV6-2 or TRBV6-3 and J usage is TRBJ2-1, with 7 bases identical to TRBD2. The CDR3 is made up of 16 amino acids. Germline trimming cut 6 bases from V and 0 bases from J; bases unmatched to any gene: 8. Germline-derived CDR1 and CDR2 are MNHEY and SVGEGT. CDR3 in amino acids: CASSRSAGSSYNEQFF. CDR3 DNA: TGTGCCAGCAGCCGATCAGCGGGGAGCTCCTACAATGAGCAGTTCTTC.

The genes are TRBV5-4 and TRBJ2-3, with 9 nucleotides matching TRBD2. J lost 0 bases, V lost 2 bases, and 10 bases had no gene match. This CDR3 has 18 residues. Germline-derived CDR1 and CDR2 are SGHNT and YYREEE (reference sequence). The CDR3 reads CASSLKGVAGGSTDTQYF. Written as DNA, the CDR3 is TGTGCCAGCAGCTTAAAGGGTGTTGCGGGGGGGAGCACAGATACGCAGTATTTT.

The V gene is TRBV15, the J gene TRBJ2-2, with TRBD1 matching over 7 bases. The CDR3 loop spans 16 amino acids. Germline CDR1 LNHNV, CDR2 YYDKDF (reference sequence). V shed 1 base and J 1 base; nucleotides not matched to a gene: 3. The CDR3 DNA reads as TGTGCCACCAGCAGAGCCCGGACAGGGAACACCGGGGAGCTGTTTTTT. Amino acids: CATSRARTGNTGELFF.

The chain couples TRBV20-1 to TRBJ2-3; 11 positions match TRBD2. The CDR3 consists of 15 residues. V gave up 6 bases and J gave up 1 base; unmatched junction bases: 6. CDR1 and CDR2 (germline): DFQATT, SNEGSKA (reference sequence). The DNA of the CDR3 is TGCAGTGCCACCCTGACTAGCGGGGGCACAGATACGCAGTATTTT. It yields the protein CSATLTSGGTDTQYF.